The 11 T cell receptor beta chains below were found in one sample sequenced in a study of T cell repertoires in cytomegalovirus infection. TCRdb analysed the reads with MiXCR anew, one entry per CDR3 protein. The table has 490,000 or so distinct CDR3 sequences, 11% seen once; the top ten hold 10%. Material: PBMCs. The receptors stem from a human donor in good health (CMV status not recorded). Some clones in this sample may be carry-over from other donors' samples.

This clonotype was picked up many times. J is TRBJ2-7 and V is TRBV5-1, with TRBD2 matching 11 bases. After removal of 0 bases from V and 1 base from J, the junction contained 12 bases not matched to a gene. The CDR3 length is 19 residues. Germline lookup yields CDR1 SGHRS and CDR2 YFSETQ. CDR3 amino acids: CASSLVGTSGRGPSYEQYF. Written as DNA, the CDR3 is TGCGCCAGCAGCTTGGTCGGAACTAGCGGGAGAGGCCCTTCCTACGAGCAGTACTTC.

This clonotype has just a few counts. The chain couples TRBV4-2 to TRBJ2-5; possible D gene TRBD1, 5 bases. CDR1 is LGHNA and CDR2 is YNFKEQ in the germline V gene. The ends were cut back, 0 bases at V and 5 bases at J, with 10 bases in the middle. This CDR3 spans 14 amino acids. The CDR3 spells CASSQERGRETQYF. The CDR3 nucleotides are TGTGCCAGCAGCCAAGAAAGGGGAAGGGAGACCCAGTACTTC.

This rearrangement joins TRBV29-1 to TRBJ1-1; D is possibly TRBD1 (6 bases). V lost 6 bases, J lost 1 base, and 6 bases lay in between. This CDR3 comprises 11 residues. From germline, CDR1 is SQVTM and CDR2 ANQGSEA. The CDR3 is CSVDRNTEAFF. CDR3 coding DNA: TGCAGCGTGGACAGGAACACTGAAGCTTTCTTT.

This clonotype has at least ten counts. The rearrangement joins TRBV27 to TRBJ2-1; D remains unclear. Trimming took 2 bases from V and 6 from J, leaving 8 bases between them. The CDR3 runs 13 residues. Germline V gene data show CDR1 as MNHEY and CDR2 as SMNVEV (reference sequence). In DNA form, the CDR3 reads TGTGCCAGCAGTTTAGGATTCTCCAATGAGCAGTTCTTC. Its protein is CASSLGFSNEQFF.

There are a few counts of this clonotype. V usage is TRBV5-6 and J usage is TRBJ1-2, with 7 bases matching TRBD1. Per the germline V gene, CDR1 is SGHDT and CDR2 is YYEEEE. The CDR3 totals 11 residues. V gave up 5 bases and J gave up 11 bases; unmatched junction bases: 6. CDR3: CASRGQAAYTF. CDR3 nucleotides: TGTGCCAGCAGAGGACAGGCGGCTTACACCTTC.

The V and J genes are TRBV20-1 and TRBJ2-5, with no clear D. CDR1 and CDR2 from the germline V gene are DFQATT and SNEGSKA (reference sequence). There are 11 residues in the CDR3. V lost 2 bases to trimming and J lost 5 bases, with 6 bases between them. The CDR3 region has the DNA TGCAGTGCTAGACCCCAGGAGACCCAGTACTTC. It translates to CSARPQETQYF.

This clonotype was detected many times. The CDR3 DNA is TGTGCCAGCAGTGAATGGGAGGAATTGGTCTATAATTCACCCCTCCACTTT. Residues: CASSEWEELVYNSPLHF. The V and J genes are TRBV6-1 and TRBJ1-6; D gene uncertain. Germline lookup yields CDR1 MNHNS and CDR2 SASEGT. V lost 2 bases, J lost 3 bases, and 14 bases lay in between. The CDR3 consists of 17 residues.

The chain combines TRBV6-2 or TRBV6-3 with TRBJ1-3, with TRBD1 as a possible D gene (5 bases). Trimming left V 5 bases short and J 0 bases short, with 8 bases between. The CDR3 is 14 residues long. The germline V gene has CDR1 MNHEY and CDR2 SVGEGT. The CDR3 region has the DNA TGTGCCAGCAGTGCGGGACGCTCTGGAAACACCATATATTTT. This sequence encodes CASSAGRSGNTIYF.

This clonotype was seen repeatedly, ten times or more. CDR3 residues: CSAHKGTGRQETQYF. The DNA of the CDR3 is TGCAGTGCTCATAAAGGGACGGGGAGACAAGAGACCCAGTACTTC. The V and J genes are TRBV20-1 and TRBJ2-5; D tentatively fits TRBD1 or TRBD2 (5 bases each). V lost 5 bases to trimming and J lost 2 bases, with 18 bases between them. Germline V lookup: CDR1 DFQATT, CDR2 SNEGSKA (reference sequence). The CDR3 loop spans 15 amino acids.

The chain joins TRBV2 to TRBJ1-5; D is unresolved. Trimming took off 4 bases at V and 5 bases at J, with 9 bases between the two ends. The CDR3 loop spans 13 amino acids. Germline V lookup: CDR1 SNHLY, CDR2 FYNNEI. CDR3 bases: TGTGCCAGCAGTGGACAAGAGGATCAGCCCCAGCATTTT. This sequence encodes CASSGQEDQPQHF.

This clonotype was recorded many times. The CDR3 sequence: CSVEPDRGRTQYF. CDR3 DNA sequence: TGCAGCGTTGAGCCAGACAGGGGCCGGACCCAGTACTTC. This chain links TRBV29-1 with TRBJ2-5, with 8 bases aligning to TRBD1. The V segment lost 3 bases and the J segment 7 bases; nucleotides outside the gene matches: 7. The germline V gene encodes CDR1 SQVTM and CDR2 ANQGSEA. The CDR3 covers 13 residues.